This T cell receptor (beta chain) appears in the sequencing data of a study of cytomegalovirus exposure and HLA in healthy donors. Trimming at V came to 0 bases and at J to 7 bases, leaving 5 bases not matched to a gene. The germline V gene has CDR1 ENHRY and CDR2 SYGVKD. The CDR3 runs to 14 residues. In the PCR, 60 Vbeta and 13 Jbeta primers were used. The protocol was immunoSEQ multiplex PCR, while the TCRdb copy is restricted to in-frame clones and leaves out a portion. The data show approximately 190,000 clones, about 81% seen once. The sequenced sample consisted of PBMCs. V usage is TRBV10-3 and J usage is TRBJ1-2; 7 nucleotides align to TRBD1. The TCR was taken from a woman aged 18-29 years in good health and CMV-seronegative. The CDR3 loop is CAISESGQGVGYTF. CDR3 in DNA: TGTGCCATCAGTGAGTCGGGGCAGGGGGTTGGCTACACCTTC.